This TCR beta chain was retrieved from a study of molecular identifiers for immune sequencing clone quantification (dated by TCRdb to 2016 to 2018). For context, the study as a whole: In a replicate experiment, RNA from around 20,000 or 100,000 naive CD8 T cells was split into five aliquots, four of which were sequenced. This methods study benchmarked molecular-identifier clustering-based TCR repertoire sequencing (MIDCIRS) and TCR RNA copy counting, using CD8 T cells to do so. Summary of the overall study and its limitations: Highly expanded clone sizes could be underestimated if identical TCR molecules share a barcode. Spiked-in Jurkat TCR RNA (approximately 10 copies' worth), which is not part of the donor repertoire, was contained in the naive libraries. When barcode sub-clustering was not used, chimeric consensus sequences inflated TCR diversity, with chimeras reaching as high as 47%. Spiked-in Jurkat TCR RNA equivalent to a single cell was reported to be detectable even among 850,000 to 1,000,000 naive CD8 T cells. In CMV-specific effector cells, clones with more than 20 RNA copies contained over 99% of molecules, whereas in naive cells such clones contained under 1% of molecules. Modeling gave 3 to 3.5 recovered TCR RNA copies per cell versus approximately 9 by digital PCR, implying roughly 30% capture efficiency.

The library was generated by PCR. The instrument was an Illumina HiSeq 4000. Preparation of bulk TCR libraries followed a previously described approach, with the TCR primers listed in Table S5. The Qiagen AllPrep DNA/RNA kit was used to purify total RNA. Before any analysis, reads coming from multiple sequencing runs of the same library were combined into one pool. Per the source publication's procedure: Reads were retained only if their TCR constant sequence matched exactly, and those retained reads were trimmed to 150 nt and grouped according to their 12-nt molecular barcodes. Within each barcode group, reads were sub-clustered at a 15% Levenshtein threshold, and quality-weighted consensus sequences were built per RNA molecule. Non-functional sequences were discarded, and so were lower-count sequences lying one edit away from another sequence. On the basis of fitting two negative binomial distributions, barcode sub-clusters with fewer than 20% of the maximum read count were discarded. The raw public reads went through TCRdb reprocessing: fastp at Q25, MiXCR clone calling, in-frame beta chains kept. CDR3 protein sequences are deduplicated, and each keeps its most common genes and DNA. What appears here as the V and J calls and clone size reflects TCRdb's work, not the paper's. The sample yields just under 650,000 distinct CDR3 sequences; just under 20% were counted once. The ten largest clonotypes hold roughly 0.9% of the sample.

A note on this clonotype: It has no known antigen specificity. A much larger clonotype is one base distant, so this may be a read error. The conserved phenylalanine or tryptophan is not found at the CDR3 terminus, so this likely reflects a read error.

The CDR3 spans 13 amino acids, including both terminal residues. Only CDR3 DNA is held: 39 bases, read in frame from base 1. V is cut by 6 bases and J by 3 bases, and the space between the germline ends is 12 bases. The CDR1 and CDR2 encoded by the germline V gene (reference sequence) are GTSNPN and SVGIG. Libraries of naive CD8 T cells were generated from roughly 20,000 to 1,000,000 sorted cells, with 10%, 30% or 50% of the purified RNA used. Naive CD8 T cells, defined as CD8+CD4-CCR7+CD45RA+, were FACS-sorted into RLT Plus buffer on a BD FACSAria II. To test detection sensitivity, Jurkat RNA equivalent to approximately ten TCR copies was spiked into samples of about 19,000-1,000,000 naive CD8 T cells. Enrichment of CD8 T cells was done with RosetteSep CD8+ T Cell Enrichment Cocktail plus Ficoll-Paque, and ACK red cell lysis came afterward.

This receptor was taken from a human donor in good health. Some libraries in this study had Jurkat cell RNA spiked in. The sequence is built from TRBV30 and TRBJ2-1, and the D gene may be TRBD1, 6 bases matching. Sequencing was performed on naive CD8+ T cells from blood, with Jurkat cell RNA spiked in. Taken with the paper, the label for cell subset or site translates to: FACS-sorted CD8+CD4-CCR7+CD45RA+ naive T cells. Here the CDR3 is given as CACTRDNYNEQFS. The DNA reads as follows: TGTGCCTGCACCCGGGACAACTACAATGAGCAGTTCTCC.